This TCR beta chain was identified in a study of cytomegalovirus exposure and HLA in healthy donors. Study in general: T cells numbering about 179 million yielded 117 million unique TCR beta sequences in an earlier analysis.

Study-wide results and limits: Within an earlier analysis, most TCR beta V segments proved productive either about 90% or about 30% of the time.

Researchers ran the PCR with 60 Vbeta and 13 Jbeta primers. Sequenced by immunoSEQ multiplex PCR; TCRdb stores in-frame clones only, minus some. This table has about 200,000 clones, about four fifths appearing once. Trimming removed 2 bases from V and 4 bases from J; junction bases left unmatched: 0. CDR1 MGHDK and CDR2 SYGVNS come from the germline V gene. The CDR3 runs 13 residues. With respect to this clone: Its antigen remains unidentified.

The TCR comes from a man aged 40-50 years in good health and CMV-seropositive. Material for sequencing was PBMCs. The rearrangement joins TRBV25-1 to TRBJ2-3; TRBD2 matches 7 bases. The DNA of the CDR3 is TGTGCCAGCAGTGAAGCGGGAGCAGATACGCAGTATTTT. Translating gives CASSEAGADTQYF. Full variable domain (rest looked up from reference TRBV25-1 and TRBJ2-3): EADIYQTPRYLVIGTGKKITLECSQTMGHDKMYWYQQDPGMELHLIHYSYGVNSTEKGDLSSESTVSRIRTEHFPLTLESARPSHTSQYLCASSEAGADTQYFGPGTRLTVL.